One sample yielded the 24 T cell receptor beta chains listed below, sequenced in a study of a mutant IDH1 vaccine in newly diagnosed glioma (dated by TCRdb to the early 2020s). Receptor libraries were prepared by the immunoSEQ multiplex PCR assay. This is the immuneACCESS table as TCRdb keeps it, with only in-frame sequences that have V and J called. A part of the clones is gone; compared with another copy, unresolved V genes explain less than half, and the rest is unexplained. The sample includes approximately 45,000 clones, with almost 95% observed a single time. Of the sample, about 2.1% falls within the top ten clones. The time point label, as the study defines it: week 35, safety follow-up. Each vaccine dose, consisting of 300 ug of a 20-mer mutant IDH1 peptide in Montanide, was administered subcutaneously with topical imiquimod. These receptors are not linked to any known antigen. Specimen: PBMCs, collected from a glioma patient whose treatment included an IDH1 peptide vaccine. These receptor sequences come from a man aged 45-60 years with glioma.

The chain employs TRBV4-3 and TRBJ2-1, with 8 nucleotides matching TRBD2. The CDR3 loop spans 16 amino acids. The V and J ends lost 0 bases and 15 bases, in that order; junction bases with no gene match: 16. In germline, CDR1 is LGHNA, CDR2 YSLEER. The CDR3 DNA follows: TGCGCCAGCAGCCAAGATTCGGCGTTGGGCGGGGGGCCCCCGTTCTTC. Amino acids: CASSQDSALGGGPPFF.

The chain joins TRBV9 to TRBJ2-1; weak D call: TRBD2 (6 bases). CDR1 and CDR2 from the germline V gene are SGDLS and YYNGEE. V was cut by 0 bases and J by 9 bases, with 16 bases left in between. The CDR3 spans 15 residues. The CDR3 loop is CASSVGQRVGGEQFF. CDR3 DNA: TGTGCCAGCAGCGTAGGCCAGCGGGTCGGAGGTGAGCAGTTCTTC. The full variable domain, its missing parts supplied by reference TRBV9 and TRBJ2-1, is DSGVTQTPKHLITATGQRVTLRCSPRSGDLSVYWYQQSLDQGLQFLIQYYNGEERAKGNILERFSAQQFPDLHSELNLSSLELGDSALYFCASSVGQRVGGEQFFGPGTRLTVL.

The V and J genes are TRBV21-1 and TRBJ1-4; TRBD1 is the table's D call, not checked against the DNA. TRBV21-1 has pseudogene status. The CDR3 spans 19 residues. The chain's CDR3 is CASSKGGTRFDGTNEKLFF. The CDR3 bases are TGTGCCAGCAGCAAAGGGGGGACACGTTTCGATGGGACTAATGAAAAACTGTTTTTT.

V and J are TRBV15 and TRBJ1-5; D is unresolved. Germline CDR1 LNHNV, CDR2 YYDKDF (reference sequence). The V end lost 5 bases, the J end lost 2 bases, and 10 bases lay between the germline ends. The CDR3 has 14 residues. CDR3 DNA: TGTGCCACCAGCGGACGAAGAGGCAATCAGCCCCAGCATTTT. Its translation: CATSGRRGNQPQHF.

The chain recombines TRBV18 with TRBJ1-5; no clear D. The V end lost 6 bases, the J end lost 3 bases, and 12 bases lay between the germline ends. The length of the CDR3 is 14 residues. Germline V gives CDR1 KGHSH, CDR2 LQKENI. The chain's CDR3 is CASSRQKDNQPQHF. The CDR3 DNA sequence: TGTGCCAGCTCCCGTCAAAAGGACAATCAGCCCCAGCATTTT.

The CDR3 DNA is TGTGCCAGCAGCCCAGGGACTAGTGGAGAGACCCAGTACTTC. This gives the protein CASSPGTSGETQYF. The chain uses TRBV7-3 and TRBJ2-5; TRBD2 agrees at 8 bases. V was clipped by 5 bases and J by 4 bases; unmatched bases: 6. The germline V gene has CDR1 SGHTA and CDR2 FQGTGA. The CDR3 sequence is 14 residues long. Using reference TRBV7-3 and TRBJ2-5 for the parts outside the CDR3, the full variable domain is GAGVSQTPSNKVTEKGKYVELRCDPISGHTALYWYRQSLGQGPEFLIYFQGTGAADDSGLPNDRFFAVRPEGSVSTLKIQRTERGDSAVYLCASSPGTSGETQYFGPGTRLLVL.

Here the CDR3 DNA reads TGTGCCAGCAGACCTCACGGGTCCACAGATACGCAGTATTTT. Translated: CASRPHGSTDTQYF. This sequence joins TRBV5-5 and TRBJ2-3; D not resolved. This CDR3 region has 14 residues. Trimming removed 5 bases at V and 2 bases at J, with 12 bases between. CDR1 is SGHKS and CDR2 is YYEKEE in the germline V gene (reference sequence).

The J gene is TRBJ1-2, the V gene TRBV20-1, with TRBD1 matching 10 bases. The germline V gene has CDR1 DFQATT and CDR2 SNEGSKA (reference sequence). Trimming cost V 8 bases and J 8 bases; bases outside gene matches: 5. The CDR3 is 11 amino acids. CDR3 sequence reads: CSRQGALGYTF. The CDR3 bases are TGCAGTAGACAGGGGGCGCTGGGCTACACCTTC.

CDR3 region: CATSNTPGQDSPLHF. The CDR3 DNA reads TGTGCCACCAGCAACACGCCGGGACAGGATTCACCCCTCCACTTT. The chain carries TRBV15 and TRBJ1-6, with 8 bases aligning to TRBD1. J lost 8 bases, V lost 4 bases, and 7 bases had no gene match. The CDR3 length is 15 residues. Germline V CDR1 and CDR2: LNHNV, YYDKDF (reference sequence). Based on the CDR3 plus reference TRBV15 and TRBJ1-6, the full variable domain is DAMVIQNPRYQVTQFGKPVTLSCSQTLNHNVMYWYQQKSSQAPKLLFHYYDKDFNNEADTPDNFQSRRPNTSFCFLDIRSPGLGDTAMYLCATSNTPGQDSPLHFGNGTRLTVT.

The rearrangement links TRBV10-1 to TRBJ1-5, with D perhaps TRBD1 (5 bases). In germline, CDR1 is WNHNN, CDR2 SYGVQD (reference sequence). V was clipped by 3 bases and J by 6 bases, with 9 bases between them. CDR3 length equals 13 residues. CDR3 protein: CASSDSGRQPQHF. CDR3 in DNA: TGCGCCAGCAGTGATTCGGGGCGTCAGCCCCAGCATTTT.

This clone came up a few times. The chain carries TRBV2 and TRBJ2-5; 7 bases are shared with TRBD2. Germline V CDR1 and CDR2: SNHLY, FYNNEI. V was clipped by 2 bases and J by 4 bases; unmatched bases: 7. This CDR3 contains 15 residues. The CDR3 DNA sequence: TGTGCCAGCAGTGAATGGGGGGGGATTCTAGAGACCCAGTACTTC. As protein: CASSEWGGILETQYF. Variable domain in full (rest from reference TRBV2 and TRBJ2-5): EPEVTQTPSHQVTQMGQEVILRCVPISNHLYFYWYRQILGQKVEFLVSFYNNEISEKSEIFDDQFSVERPDGSNFTLKIRSTKLEDSAMYFCASSEWGGILETQYFGPGTRLLVL.

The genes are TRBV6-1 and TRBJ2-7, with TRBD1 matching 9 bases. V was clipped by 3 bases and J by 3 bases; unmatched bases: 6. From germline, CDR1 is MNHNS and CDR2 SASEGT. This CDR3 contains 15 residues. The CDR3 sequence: CASSDADRGLYEQYF. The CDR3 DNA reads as TGTGCCAGCAGTGACGCGGACAGGGGTCTCTACGAGCAGTACTTC.

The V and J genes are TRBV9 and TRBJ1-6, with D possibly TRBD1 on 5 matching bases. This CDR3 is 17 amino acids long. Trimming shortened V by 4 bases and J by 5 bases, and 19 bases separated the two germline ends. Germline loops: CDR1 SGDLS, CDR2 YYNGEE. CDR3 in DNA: TGTGCCAGCAGCCCCTTCCATAAGATAGGGGATAATTCACCCCTCCACTTT. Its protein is CASSPFHKIGDNSPLHF.

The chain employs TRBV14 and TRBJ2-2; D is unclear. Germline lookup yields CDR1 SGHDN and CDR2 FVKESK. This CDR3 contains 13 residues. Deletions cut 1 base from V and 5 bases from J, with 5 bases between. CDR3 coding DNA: TGTGCCAGCAGCCAAGCTGAAACCGGGGAGCTGTTTTTT. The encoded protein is CASSQAETGELFF.

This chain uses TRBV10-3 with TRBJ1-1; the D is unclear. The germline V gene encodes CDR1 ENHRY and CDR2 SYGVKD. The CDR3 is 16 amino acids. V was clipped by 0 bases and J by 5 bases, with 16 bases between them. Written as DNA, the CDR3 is TGTGCCATCAGTGAGTCGACCCAGGCGAGAGGGACTGAAGCTTTCTTT. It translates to CAISESTQARGTEAFF.

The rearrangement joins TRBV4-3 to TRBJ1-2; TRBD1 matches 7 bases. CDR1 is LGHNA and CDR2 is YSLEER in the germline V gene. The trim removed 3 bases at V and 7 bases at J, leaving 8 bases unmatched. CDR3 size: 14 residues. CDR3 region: CASSQGDSRGGYTF. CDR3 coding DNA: TGCGCCAGCAGCCAGGGGGACAGTAGAGGTGGCTACACCTTC.

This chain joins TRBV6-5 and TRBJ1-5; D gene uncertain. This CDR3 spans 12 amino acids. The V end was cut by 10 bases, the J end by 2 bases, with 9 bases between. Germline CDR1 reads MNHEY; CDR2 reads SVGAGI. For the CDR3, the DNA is TGTGCCACCACGACGGGCAATCAGCCCCAGCATTTT. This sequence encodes CATTTGNQPQHF.

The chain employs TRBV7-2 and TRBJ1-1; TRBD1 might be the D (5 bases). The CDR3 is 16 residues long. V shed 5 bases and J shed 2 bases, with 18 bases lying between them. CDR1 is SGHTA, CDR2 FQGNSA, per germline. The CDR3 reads CASSPISVGPNTEAFF. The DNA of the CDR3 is TGTGCCAGCAGCCCTATAAGCGTGGGGCCAAACACTGAAGCTTTCTTT.

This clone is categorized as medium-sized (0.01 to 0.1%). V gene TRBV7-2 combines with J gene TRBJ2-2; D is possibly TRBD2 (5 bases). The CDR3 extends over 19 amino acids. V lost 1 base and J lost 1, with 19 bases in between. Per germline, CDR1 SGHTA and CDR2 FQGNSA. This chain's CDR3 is CASSLGSLRAVMNTGELFF. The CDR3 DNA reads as TGTGCCAGCAGCTTAGGGAGTTTGAGAGCGGTTATGAACACCGGGGAGCTGTTTTTT. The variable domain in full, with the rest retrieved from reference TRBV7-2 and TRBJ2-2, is GAGVSQSPSNKVTEKGKDVELRCDPISGHTALYWYRQSLGQGLEFLIYFQGNSAPDKSGLPSDRFSAERTGGSVSTLTIQRTQQEDSAVYLCASSLGSLRAVMNTGELFFGEGSRLTVL.

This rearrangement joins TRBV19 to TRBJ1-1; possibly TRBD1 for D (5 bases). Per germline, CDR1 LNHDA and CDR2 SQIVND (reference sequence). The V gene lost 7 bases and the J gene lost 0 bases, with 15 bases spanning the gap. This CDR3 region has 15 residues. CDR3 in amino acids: CASMRTLIMNTEAFF. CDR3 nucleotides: TGTGCCAGTATGAGGACATTAATAATGAACACTGAAGCTTTCTTT.

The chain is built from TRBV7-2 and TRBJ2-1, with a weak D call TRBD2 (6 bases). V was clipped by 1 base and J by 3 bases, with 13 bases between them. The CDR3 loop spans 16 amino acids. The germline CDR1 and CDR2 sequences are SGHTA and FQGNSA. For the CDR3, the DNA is TGTGCCAGCAGCTTAGAGGGCGGGGCGCACTACAATGAGCAGTTCTTC. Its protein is CASSLEGGAHYNEQFF.

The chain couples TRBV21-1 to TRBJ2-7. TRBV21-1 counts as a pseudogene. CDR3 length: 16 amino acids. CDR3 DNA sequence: TGTGCCAGCAGCTACCCCGGACGGCAGAGAAGGGCCGAGCAGTACTTC. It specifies CASSYPGRQRRAEQYF.

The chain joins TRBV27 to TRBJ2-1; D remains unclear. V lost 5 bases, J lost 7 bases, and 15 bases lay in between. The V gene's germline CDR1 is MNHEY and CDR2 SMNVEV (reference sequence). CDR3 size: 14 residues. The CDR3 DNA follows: TGTGCCAGCAGTCTCCGTGTGGGTCGGAATGAGCAGTTCTTC. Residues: CASSLRVGRNEQFF.

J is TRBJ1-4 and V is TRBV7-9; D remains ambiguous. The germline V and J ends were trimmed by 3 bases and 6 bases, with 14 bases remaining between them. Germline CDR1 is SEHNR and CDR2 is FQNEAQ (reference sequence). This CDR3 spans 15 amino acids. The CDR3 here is CASSLYLQADEKLFF. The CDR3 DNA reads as TGTGCCAGCAGCTTGTATTTGCAGGCTGATGAAAAACTGTTTTTT.